Sequencing of this TCR beta chain was carried out in a study of cytomegalovirus exposure and HLA in healthy donors. Study-wide results and limits: V- and J-gene trimming of TCR beta was linked (in a later analysis) to a missense DCLRE1C variant.

This clone was detected once. Its matching antigen is unknown. The CDR3 loop spans 18 amino acids. Germline CDR1 SGHVS, CDR2 FQNEAQ. Trimming at V came to 5 bases and at J to 2 bases, leaving 14 bases not matched to a gene. With 60 Vbeta and 13 Jbeta primers, the PCR was carried out. Clones were read by immunoSEQ multiplex PCR, and TCRdb kept only the in-frame ones, dropping some. This table has more than 250,000 clones, 70% to 90% appearing once. The source material was PBMCs. The clonotype originates from a young woman in good health and CMV-seronegative. This rearrangement joins TRBV7-8 to TRBJ2-3; TRBD2 matches at 9 bases. In nucleotides, the CDR3 is TGTGCCAGCAGCGCCGATCCTAGCGGGGTGTGGGACACAGATACGCAGTATTTT. It codes for CASSADPSGVWDTDTQYF. The full variable domain, completed using reference TRBV7-8 and TRBJ2-3, is GAGVSQSPRYKVAKRGQDVALRCDPISGHVSLFWYQQALGQGPEFLTYFQNEAQLDKSGLPSDRFFAERPEGSVSTLKIQRTQQEDSAVYLCASSADPSGVWDTDTQYFGPGTRLTVL.